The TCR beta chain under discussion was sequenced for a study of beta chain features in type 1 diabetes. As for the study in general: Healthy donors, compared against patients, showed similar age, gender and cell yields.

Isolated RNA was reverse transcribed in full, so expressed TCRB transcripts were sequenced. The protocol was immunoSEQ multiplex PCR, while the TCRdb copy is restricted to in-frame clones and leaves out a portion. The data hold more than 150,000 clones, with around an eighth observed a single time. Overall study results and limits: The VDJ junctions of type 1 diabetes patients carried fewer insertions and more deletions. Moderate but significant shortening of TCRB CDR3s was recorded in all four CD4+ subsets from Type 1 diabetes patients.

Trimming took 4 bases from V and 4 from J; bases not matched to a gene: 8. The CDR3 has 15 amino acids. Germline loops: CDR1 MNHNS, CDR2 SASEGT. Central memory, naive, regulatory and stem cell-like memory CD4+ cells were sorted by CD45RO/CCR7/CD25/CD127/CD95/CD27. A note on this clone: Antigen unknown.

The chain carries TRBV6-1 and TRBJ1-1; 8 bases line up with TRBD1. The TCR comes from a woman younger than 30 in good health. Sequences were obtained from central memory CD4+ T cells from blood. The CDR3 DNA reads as TGTGCCAGCAGTGCACCAGGGGGCCGGAGCACTGAAGCTTTCTTT. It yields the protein CASSAPGGRSTEAFF.